The sequence of this T cell receptor beta chain was determined in a study of radiotherapy plus CTLA-4 blockade in lung cancer (dated by TCRdb to the late 2010s). With respect to the entire study: Among the enrolled patients, 18% had an objective response, and about 31% reached disease control. Results and caveats for the whole study, not just this receptor: Early dynamic changes in blood T cell clones, together with increased serum interferon-beta after radiation, were reported as the strongest predictors of response. After treatment with radiotherapy and ipilimumab, TCR clones that originated in tumors expanded in peripheral blood.

Receptors were amplified or captured by the immunoSEQ multiplex PCR assay. This immuneACCESS table, as held by TCRdb, lists in-frame sequences with V and J called but not all clones. Of the missing ones, under half trace to an unresolved V gene in checked studies; the others have no known cause. The sample has 85,000 to 130,000 clones on record, about 85% of them singletons. The ten largest make up approximately 2.5% of the sample. The study tested focal radiation therapy combined with CTLA-4 blockade (ipilimumab) in patients with chemo-refractory metastatic non-small-cell lung cancer. At the junction V is shortened by 0 bases and J by 4 bases, with 12 bases in between. Reading from cysteine to phenylalanine, the CDR3 counts 15 amino acids. Only CDR3 DNA is held: 45 bases, read in frame from base 1. Remarks on this clone: There is no known antigen for this receptor. One base away there is no much larger clone; base qualities are not given.

Sequencing used peripheral blood, obtained from a patient treated with radiotherapy plus ipilimumab. This TCR derives from a human donor with non-small cell lung cancer that progressed on radiotherapy plus ipilimumab. Some clones in this sample may be carry-over from other donors' samples. The chain joins TRBV23-1 to TRBJ1-1; the D gene is perhaps TRBD1, from 5 matching bases. TRBV23-1 is an open reading frame whose function is uncertain. The CDR3 loop reads CASSQSLGGGTEAFF. The DNA is TGCGCCAGCAGTCAATCCTTGGGGGGGGGCACTGAAGCTTTCTTT.